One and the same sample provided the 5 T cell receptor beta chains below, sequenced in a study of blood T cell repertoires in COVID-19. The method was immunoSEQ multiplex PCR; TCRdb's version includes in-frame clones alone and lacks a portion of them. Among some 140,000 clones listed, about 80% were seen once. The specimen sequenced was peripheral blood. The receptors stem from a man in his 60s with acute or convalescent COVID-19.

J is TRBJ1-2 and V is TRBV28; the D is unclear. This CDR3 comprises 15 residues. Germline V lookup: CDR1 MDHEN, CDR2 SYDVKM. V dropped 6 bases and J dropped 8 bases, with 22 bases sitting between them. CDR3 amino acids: CASSLGGIRNWGYTF. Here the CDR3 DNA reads TGTGCCAGCAGCCTGGGAGGGATAAGAAATTGGGGCTACACCTTC.

CDR3 in amino acids: CATGDTFSYEQYF. CDR3 DNA: TGTGCCACCGGGGACACCTTTTCCTACGAGCAGTACTTC. The genes are TRBV24-1 and TRBJ2-7, with D tentatively TRBD1 (6 bases). V shed 9 bases and J shed 1 base, with 12 bases lying between them. The CDR3 spans 13 residues. Looked up from germline, CDR1 is KGHDR and CDR2 is SFDVKD.

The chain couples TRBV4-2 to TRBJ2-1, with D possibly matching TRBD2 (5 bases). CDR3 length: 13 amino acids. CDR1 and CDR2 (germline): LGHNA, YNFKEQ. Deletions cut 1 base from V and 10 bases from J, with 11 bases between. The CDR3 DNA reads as TGTGCCAGCAGCCAAGCGGGAAGTAACGAGCAGTTCTTC. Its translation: CASSQAGSNEQFF.

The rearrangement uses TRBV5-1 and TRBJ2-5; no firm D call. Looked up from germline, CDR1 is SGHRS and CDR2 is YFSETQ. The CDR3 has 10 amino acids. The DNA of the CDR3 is TGCGCGAGTGGTGTTGAGACCCAGTACTTC. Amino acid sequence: CASGVETQYF.

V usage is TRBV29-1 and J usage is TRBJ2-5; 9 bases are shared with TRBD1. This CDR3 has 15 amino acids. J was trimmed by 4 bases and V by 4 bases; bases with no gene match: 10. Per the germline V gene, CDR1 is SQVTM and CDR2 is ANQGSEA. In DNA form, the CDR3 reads TGCAGCGTTGGGGGGACAGGGAGGATTGGAGAGACCCAGTACTTC. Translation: CSVGGTGRIGETQYF.